This TCR beta chain was recorded in a study of blood T cell repertoires in COVID-19. Study details: Material from acute and convalescent COVID-19 was sourced from the United States, Italy and Spain. In each case, the material was cDNA or gDNA derived from T cells, B-cell-depleted T cells, or PBMCs.

How the authors handled the data: Researchers report that nucleated cell counts were estimated from reference gene primer amplification. Libraries were prepared by immunoSEQ multiplex PCR; TCRdb keeps only in-frame clonotypes and omits some of them. V and J calls and clone size are as listed in that table; D and trimming were resolved from the DNA. This sample has about 220,000 clones, with approximately 80% found just once. Per the germline V gene, CDR1 is MNHEY and CDR2 is SVGAGI. This CDR3 is 15 amino acids long. V lost 7 bases, J lost 4 bases, and 19 bases lay in between. The rearrangement joins TRBV6-5 to TRBJ2-5, with D unresolved. The sequence was obtained from a man aged 30-40 years with active or convalescent COVID-19. Material for sequencing was peripheral blood. This CDR3 reads CASTPRWAFGETQYF. The CDR3 DNA is TGTGCCAGCACCCCCCGGTGGGCTTTCGGAGAGACCCAGTACTTC.